The rows below give T cell receptor beta chains drawn from one sample of a study of T cell responses to AZD1222 COVID-19 vaccine. Sequencing was performed with immunoSEQ multiplex PCR; in TCRdb, only in-frame clones are kept and a portion is missing. The sample lists about 150,000 clones; around 90% were seen once. The sample consisted of peripheral blood, taken 28 days after the second AZD1222 dose. The receptors come from an adult who received the AZD1222 COVID-19 vaccine. The CDR3 runs from the conserved cysteine through the conserved F or W. A D gene is named only where the DNA matches it firmly. Clone size appears in some rows only: once, few, many, or a class for an expanded clone.

. | TRBJ2-3 | TRBV28 | . | CASSFGGPSTDTQYF | TGTGCCAGCAGTTTTGGAGGGCCTAGCACAGATACGCAGTATTTT
. | TRBJ2-7 | TRBV10-3 | TRBD2 | CATGLAGEDEQYF | TGTGCCACCGGACTAGCGGGAGAGGACGAGCAGTACTTC
. | TRBJ1-2 | TRBV5-4 | TRBD1 | CASSEDRRGGYTF | TGTGCCAGCAGCGAGGACAGGCGGGGTGGCTACACCTTC
. | TRBJ1-3 | TRBV6-5 | . | CASSSTGGLSTIYF | TGTGCCAGCAGTTCAACCGGGGGACTAAGCACCATATATTTT
. | TRBJ2-2 | TRBV9 | TRBD1 | CASSGQGHGELFF | TGTGCCAGCAGCGGACAGGGGCACGGGGAGCTGTTTTTT
. | TRBJ1-5 | TRBV11-2 | . | CASSLDRGGNQPQHF | TGTGCCAGCAGCTTAGATAGGGGAGGTAATCAGCCCCAGCATTTT
once | TRBJ2-7 | TRBV11-2 | TRBD2 | CASSLGAGTSYEQYF | TGTGCCAGCAGCTTAGGGGCTGGGACTAGCTACGAGCAGTACTTC
few | TRBJ1-2 | TRBV18 | . | CASSPGSGRNYGYTF | TGTGCCAGCTCACCAGGGTCGGGGCGTAACTATGGCTACACCTTC
. | TRBJ1-2 | TRBV19 | . | CASSEDSYGYTF | TGTGCCAGTAGTGAAGACTCGTATGGCTACACCTTC
. | TRBJ2-7 | TRBV4-2 | TRBD2 | CASSQTSGASYEQYF | TGTGCCAGCAGCCAGACTAGCGGGGCCTCCTACGAGCAGTACTTC
. | TRBJ2-1 | TRBV10-3 | . | CAIKIGGNDEQFF | TGTGCCATCAAAATAGGGGGAAACGATGAGCAGTTCTTC
. | TRBJ2-2 | TRBV6-6 | . | CASSYPNRDTGELFF | TGTGCCAGCAGTTACCCCAACAGGGACACCGGGGAGCTGTTTTTT
. | TRBJ2-7 | TRBV7-3 | TRBD2 | CASRREGREQYF | TGTGCCAGCCGGCGGGAGGGCCGTGAGCAGTACTTC
. | TRBJ2-7 | TRBV5-4 | TRBD2 | CASSSTPTAGEEQYF | TGTGCCAGCAGCTCGACCCCGACAGCGGGAGAGGAGCAGTACTTC
. | TRBJ1-2 | TRBV4-3 | . | CASSQERGRYGYTF | TGCGCCAGCAGCCAAGAAAGGGGGAGGTATGGCTACACCTTC
. | TRBJ2-7 | TRBV27 | TRBD1 | CASSLTGERPYEQYF | TGTGCCAGCAGTCTGACAGGGGAACGTCCCTACGAGCAGTACTTC
once | TRBJ2-2 | TRBV2 | . | CASRSPRGKAGELFF | TGTGCCAGCAGATCCCCACGGGGGAAGGCCGGGGAGCTGTTTTTT
. | TRBJ2-7 | TRBV2 | . | CASTLRSYEQYF | TGTGCCAGCACCCTTCGGTCCTACGAGCAGTACTTC
. | TRBJ2-7 | TRBV4-3 | TRBD1 | CASSRDRGYEQYF | TGCGCCAGCAGCCGGGACAGGGGTTACGAGCAGTACTTC
. | TRBJ1-1 | TRBV27 | . | CASSLSRNTEAFF | TGTGCCAGCAGTCTGTCCCGGAACACTGAAGCTTTCTTT
. | TRBJ1-2 | TRBV24-1 | . | CATSEHSNYGYTF | TGTGCCACCAGTGAACACAGTAACTATGGCTACACCTTC
. | TRBJ1-1 | TRBV4-1 | . | CASSLQGRTNTEAFF | TGCGCCAGCAGCCTACAGGGCCGGACGAACACTGAAGCTTTCTTT
. | TRBJ1-1 | TRBV7-9 | . | CASSRRDGTEAFF | TGTGCCAGCAGCCGCCGGGACGGCACTGAAGCTTTCTTT
. | TRBJ1-2 | TRBV5-1 | . | CASSLASSRTNYGYTF | TGCGCCAGCAGCTTGGCCTCGTCCAGAACTAACTATGGCTACACCTTC
. | TRBJ2-7 | TRBV20-1 | . | CSASSSYEQYF | TGCAGTGCTAGTTCCTCCTACGAGCAGTACTTC
. | TRBJ1-2 | TRBV4-3 | . | CASSQETGFGYTF | TGCGCCAGCAGCCAAGAAACAGGGTTTGGCTACACCTTC
. | TRBJ2-7 | TRBV28 | TRBD2 | CASSPTPLAGQYEQYF | TGTGCCAGCAGTCCGACTCCACTAGCGGGGCAATACGAGCAGTACTTC
. | TRBJ2-7 | TRBV3-1/TRBV3-2 | . | CASSQASFSYEQYF | TGTGCCAGCAGCCAAGCGTCTTTCTCCTACGAGCAGTACTTC